The TCR beta chain described here comes from a study of identical twins. Trimming took 6 bases from V and 8 from J, leaving 16 bases between them. The CDR3 loop spans 13 amino acids. From the 5' RACE reads, TCRdb called clonotypes with MiXCR, one entry per CDR3 protein. The table has under 800,000 distinct CDR3 sequences, about 20% seen once. In addition, the sample was reused for a study of T cells expressing NK-cell markers. From that paper: Sorted CD3+CD56-NKG2C+, CD3+CD56+NKG2C- and CD3+CD56+NKG2C+ T cells were the source of the TCR beta repertoires.

The clonotype comes from a woman younger than 30 in good health. The chain combines TRBV12-3 or TRBV12-4 with TRBJ1-2, with D perhaps matching TRBD1 (6 bases). The sequencing sample was made of PBMCs. DNA for the CDR3: TGTGCCAGCAGCCGCAACACAGGGCGCGGCTACACCTTC. Amino acids: CASSRNTGRGYTF.